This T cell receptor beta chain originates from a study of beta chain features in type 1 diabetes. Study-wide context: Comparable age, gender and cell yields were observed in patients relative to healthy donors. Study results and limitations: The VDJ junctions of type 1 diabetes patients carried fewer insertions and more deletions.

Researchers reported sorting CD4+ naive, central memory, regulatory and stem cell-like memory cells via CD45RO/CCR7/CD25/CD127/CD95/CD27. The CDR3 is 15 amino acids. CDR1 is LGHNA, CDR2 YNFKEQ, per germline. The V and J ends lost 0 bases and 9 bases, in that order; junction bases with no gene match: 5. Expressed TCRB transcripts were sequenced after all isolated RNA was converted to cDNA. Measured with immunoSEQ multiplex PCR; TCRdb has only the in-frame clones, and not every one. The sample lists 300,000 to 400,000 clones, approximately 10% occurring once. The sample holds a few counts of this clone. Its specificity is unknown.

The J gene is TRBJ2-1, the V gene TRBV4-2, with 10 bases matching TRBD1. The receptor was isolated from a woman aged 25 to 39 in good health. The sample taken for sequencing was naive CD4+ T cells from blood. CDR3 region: CASSQEGTGVLEQFF. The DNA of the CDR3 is TGTGCCAGCAGCCAAGAGGGGACAGGGGTCCTTGAGCAGTTCTTC.